Listed here are 17 T cell receptor beta chains from one sample, sequenced in a study of cytomegalovirus exposure and HLA in healthy donors. 60 Vbeta and 13 Jbeta primers were used in PCR. Profiled with immunoSEQ multiplex PCR; TCRdb holds only in-frame clones, not every one. Among approximately 300,000 clones listed, approximately 85% were seen once. Input material: PBMCs. The receptor source for this set is a woman aged 40 to 49 in good health and CMV-seropositive.

The table lists this clone with a count of one. This chain links TRBV6-1 with TRBJ2-7, with TRBD1 matching over 9 bases. The CDR3 length is 16 residues. V was pared by 4 bases and J by 7 bases, with 14 bases of the junction left unmatched. Germline V gene data show CDR1 as MNHNS and CDR2 as SASEGT. CDR3 nucleotides: TGTGCCAGCAGTGTCCTACCGGGACAGGGAACAAGGGAGCAGTACTTC. Protein sequence: CASSVLPGQGTREQYF.

The chain combines TRBV5-4 with TRBJ1-3, with D tentatively TRBD1 (5 bases). V lost 2 bases and J lost 0, with 6 bases in between. The germline gives CDR1 SGHNT, CDR2 YYREEE (reference sequence). There are 14 residues in the CDR3. CDR3 sequence reads: CASSFDSSGNTIYF. The DNA of the CDR3 is TGTGCCAGCAGCTTTGACAGCTCTGGAAACACCATATATTTT.

The chain recombines TRBV4-1 with TRBJ1-1; D is ambiguous. Germline CDR1 reads MGHRA; CDR2 reads YSYEKL. The CDR3 consists of 13 residues. The ends were cut back, 0 bases at V and 7 bases at J, with 9 bases in the middle. DNA for the CDR3: TGCGCCAGCAGCCAAGATCTTAAGCGTGAAGCTTTCTTT. It specifies CASSQDLKREAFF.

This chain joins TRBV5-1 and TRBJ2-2; TRBD2 aligns across 12 bases. J gave up 6 bases and V 4 bases, and 4 bases lay outside the gene matches. From germline, CDR1 is SGHRS and CDR2 YFSETQ. This CDR3 has 15 amino acids. The CDR3 bases are TGCGCCAGCAGCATGACTAGCGGGAGTGCCGGGGAGCTGTTTTTT. This sequence encodes CASSMTSGSAGELFF.

The chain is built from TRBV4-1 and TRBJ2-2; 13 positions match TRBD2. Germline V gene lookup returns CDR1 MGHRA and CDR2 YSYEKL. This CDR3 comprises 15 residues. Trimming took 3 bases from V and 5 from J; bases not matched to a gene: 0. The CDR3 spells CASSQTSGGTGELFF. The CDR3 DNA reads TGCGCCAGCAGCCAGACTAGCGGGGGGACCGGGGAGCTGTTTTTT.

Remarks on this clone: An end of the junction does not agree with germline; a read error may underlie this. This chain links TRBV10-3 with TRBJ2-1; tentatively, D is TRBD1 (5 bases). Germline V gene data show CDR1 as ENHRY and CDR2 as SYGVKD. CDR3 length equals 16 residues. Here the CDR3 reads CATSIVQGQMAHEQFF. CDR3 bases: TGTGCCACCAGTATTGTTCAGGGTCAGATGGCCCATGAGCAGTTCTTC.

The CDR3 here is CASGFLVNTGELFF. The CDR3 DNA reads TGTGCTAGTGGTTTCTTAGTTAACACCGGGGAGCTGTTTTTT. The chain couples TRBV12-5 to TRBJ2-2; D not resolved. CDR3 length: 14 amino acids. Germline V gives CDR1 LGHNT, CDR2 FRNRAP. Deletions cut 3 bases from V and 2 bases from J, with 7 bases between. The full variable domain, completed using reference TRBV12-5 and TRBJ2-2, is DARVTQTPRHKVTEMGQEVTMRCQPILGHNTVFWYRQTMMQGLELLAYFRNRAPLDDSGMPKDRFSAEMPDATLATLKIQPSEPRDSAVYFCASGFLVNTGELFFGEGSRLTVL.

The chain uses TRBV18 and TRBJ1-2; TRBD1 agrees at 7 bases. J was trimmed by 8 bases and V by 6 bases; bases with no gene match: 9. Germline V CDR1 and CDR2: KGHSH, LQKENI. This CDR3 region has 13 residues. The chain's CDR3 is CASSSGGSGGYTF. Here the CDR3 DNA reads TGTGCCAGCTCGTCAGGGGGGTCAGGAGGCTACACCTTC.

This sequence joins TRBV6-5 and TRBJ2-7, with 12 bases identical to TRBD2. Germline V CDR1 and CDR2: MNHEY, SVGAGI. Losses at the gene ends were 2 bases for V and 4 bases for J; bases not matched to a gene: 0. The CDR3 sequence is 14 residues long. CDR3 residues: CASSYLAGGYEQYF. The DNA for the CDR3 is TGTGCCAGCAGTTACCTAGCGGGAGGGTACGAGCAGTACTTC.

The chain carries TRBV10-3 and TRBJ2-1; the D call may be TRBD1 or TRBD2 (7 bases each). The CDR3 loop spans 11 amino acids. Trimming pared 10 bases from V and 8 bases from J, leaving 12 bases between. The V gene's germline CDR1 is ENHRY and CDR2 SYGVKD. DNA of the CDR3: TGTGCCACCAGGGGGGGGGATGAGCAGTTCTTC. Protein sequence: CATRGGDEQFF.

This clone has a handful of counts. The chain carries TRBV19 and TRBJ1-1, with D perhaps matching TRBD1 (6 bases). V lost 5 bases to trimming and J lost 4 bases, with 14 bases between them. The germline V gene encodes CDR1 LNHDA and CDR2 SQIVND (reference sequence). The CDR3 loop spans 14 amino acids. This CDR3 is CASSVLGAFTEAFF. Here the CDR3 DNA reads TGTGCCAGTAGTGTTCTGGGGGCGTTCACTGAAGCTTTCTTT.

The genes are TRBV11-3 and TRBJ1-3, with TRBD1 identical over 8 bases. In germline, CDR1 is SGHNT, CDR2 YENEEA. This CDR3 spans 18 amino acids. V trimming: 6 bases; J trimming: 0 bases; junction bases outside the gene matches: 13. CDR3 residues: CASRDKRQGTFSGNTIYF. CDR3 bases: TGTGCCAGCAGAGATAAGAGACAGGGGACCTTCTCTGGAAACACCATATATTTT.

This sequence joins TRBV11-3 and TRBJ1-1, with D maybe TRBD1 (5 bases). CDR1 is SGHNT and CDR2 is YENEEA in the germline V gene. The CDR3 has 14 amino acids. V gave up 5 bases and J gave up 2 bases, with 12 bases separating them. The CDR3 nucleotides read TGTGCCAGCAGCGCGACAGCCGGTAACACTGAAGCTTTCTTT. Protein: CASSATAGNTEAFF.

The genes are TRBV27 and TRBJ2-5; TRBD2 is a possible D gene (7 bases). V was clipped by 2 bases and J by 1 base, with 17 bases between them. This CDR3 has 17 amino acids. Germline CDR1 MNHEY, CDR2 SMNVEV (reference sequence). Here the CDR3 reads CASSLKGGRMIQETQYF. The CDR3 coding sequence is TGTGCCAGCAGTTTAAAGGGGGGGCGGATGATCCAAGAGACCCAGTACTTC.

V usage is TRBV5-7 and J usage is TRBJ2-5, with D possibly being TRBD2 (6 bases). The better agreement between TRBJ2-7 and the DNA end casts doubt on the J call. TRBV5-7 is marked as an open reading frame, function uncertain. This CDR3 has 15 amino acids. CDR3 amino acids: CASSSPGLRSYEQYF. The CDR3 DNA is TGTGCCAGCAGCTCGCCCGGACTACGCTCCTACGAGCAGTACTTC.

This chain links TRBV19 with TRBJ2-2; 10 bases are a match to TRBD1. Germline V lookup: CDR1 LNHDA, CDR2 SQIVND (reference sequence). V dropped 5 bases and J dropped 10; count of bases not matched to a gene: 10. The CDR3 is 15 residues long. This CDR3 is CASSPGTGVLVELFF. CDR3 nucleotide sequence: TGTGCCAGTAGTCCCGGGACAGGGGTTTTGGTGGAGCTGTTTTTT.

The rearrangement uses TRBV28 and TRBJ2-2; D gene ambiguous. The V gene's germline CDR1 is MDHEN and CDR2 SYDVKM. This CDR3 has 14 amino acids. V lost 2 bases and J 13 bases, leaving 17 bases between the germline ends. CDR3 in DNA: TGTGCCAGCAGTTTAGGTCACACCTCCCGCGGGCTGTTTTTT. Translation: CASSLGHTSRGLFF. Combining the CDR3 with reference TRBV28 and TRBJ2-2 gives the whole variable domain DVKVTQSSRYLVKRTGEKVFLECVQDMDHENMFWYRQDPGLGLRLIYFSYDVKMKEKGDIPEGYSVSREKKERFSLILESASTNQTSMYLCASSLGHTSRGLFFGEGSRLTVL.